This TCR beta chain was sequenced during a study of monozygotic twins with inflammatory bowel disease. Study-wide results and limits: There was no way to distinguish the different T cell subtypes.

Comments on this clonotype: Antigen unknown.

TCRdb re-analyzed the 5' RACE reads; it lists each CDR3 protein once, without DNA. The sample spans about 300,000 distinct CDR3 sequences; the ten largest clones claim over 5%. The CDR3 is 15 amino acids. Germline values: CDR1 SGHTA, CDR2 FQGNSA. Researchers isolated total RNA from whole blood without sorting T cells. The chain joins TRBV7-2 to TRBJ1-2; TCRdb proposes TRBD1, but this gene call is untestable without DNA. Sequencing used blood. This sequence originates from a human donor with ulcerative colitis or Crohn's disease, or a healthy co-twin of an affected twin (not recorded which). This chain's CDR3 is CASRGGTGEFYGYTF.